Listed below are T cell receptor beta chains from one sample, sequenced in a study of shared clonotypes between healthy human individuals. Measured with immunoSEQ multiplex PCR; TCRdb has only the in-frame clones, and not every one. The repertoire holds about 2 million clones, with about 95% as singletons. Material for sequencing was naive CD8+ T cells sorted from blood. The source is a man aged 18 to 30 in good health. Both conserved end residues are trimmed from each CDR3.

j_gene: TRBJ1-5
v_gene: TRBV27
CDR3aa: ASSWRGSNQPQH

j_gene: TRBJ1-3
v_gene: TRBV19
CDR3aa: ASIPDRDRRNTIY

j_gene: TRBJ1-1
v_gene: TRBV30
CDR3aa: AWGVGQNTEAF

j_gene: TRBJ1-3
v_gene: TRBV5-6
CDR3aa: ASFDSVEKLSGNTIY

j_gene: TRBJ2-7
v_gene: TRBV4-3
CDR3aa: ASSQGLDSYEQY

j_gene: TRBJ2-3
v_gene: TRBV13
CDR3aa: ASSASAEITDTQY

j_gene: TRBJ2-7
v_gene: TRBV5-1
CDR3aa: ASTGLTGDESYEQY

j_gene: TRBJ1-4
v_gene: TRBV4-3
CDR3aa: ASSQDPATNEKLF

j_gene: TRBJ2-7
v_gene: TRBV29-1
CDR3aa: SVERLAGNYEQY

j_gene: TRBJ2-7
v_gene: TRBV10-1
CDR3aa: ASSEGSGRSSYEQY

j_gene: TRBJ2-6
v_gene: TRBV5-6
CDR3aa: ASSLDTDSSGANVLT

j_gene: TRBJ1-1
v_gene: TRBV13
CDR3aa: ASSLPQGNTEAF

j_gene: TRBJ2-7
v_gene: TRBV5-1
CDR3aa: ASSFFGTGPYEQY

j_gene: TRBJ2-3
v_gene: TRBV30
CDR3aa: AWSGTPSTDTQY

j_gene: TRBJ1-2
v_gene: TRBV11-1
CDR3aa: ASSLPGSNYGYT

j_gene: TRBJ2-1
v_gene: TRBV19
CDR3aa: ASTSGAYNEQF

j_gene: TRBJ1-1
v_gene: TRBV19
CDR3aa: ATALATEAF

j_gene: TRBJ2-3
v_gene: TRBV11-3
CDR3aa: ASSLDSGTTDTQY

j_gene: TRBJ2-2
v_gene: TRBV9
CDR3aa: ASSDHRGVAGNTGELF

j_gene: TRBJ2-7
v_gene: TRBV27
CDR3aa: ASSLGQRYEQY

j_gene: TRBJ1-5
v_gene: TRBV5-1
CDR3aa: ASSLAGTGLGPQH

j_gene: TRBJ2-7
v_gene: TRBV19
CDR3aa: ASSIDLTSGRVIEQY

j_gene: TRBJ1-2
v_gene: TRBV28
CDR3aa: ASSFGTTSLYGYT

j_gene: TRBJ1-2
v_gene: TRBV5-5
CDR3aa: ASSAVIGDSLRSYGYT

j_gene: TRBJ2-2
v_gene: TRBV6-7
CDR3aa: ASSTTTTGWITGELF

j_gene: TRBJ2-2
v_gene: TRBV4-3
CDR3aa: ASSQDSGATGELF

j_gene: TRBJ2-5
v_gene: TRBV7-8
CDR3aa: ASSPRQAQETQY

j_gene: TRBJ2-2
v_gene: TRBV27
CDR3aa: ASSPLAGGGTGELF

j_gene: TRBJ1-2
v_gene: TRBV21-1
CDR3aa: ASSEQGFYGYT

j_gene: TRBJ1-4
v_gene: TRBV23-1
CDR3aa: ASPPGDEKLF

j_gene: TRBJ1-1
v_gene: TRBV30
CDR3aa: AFGQGAEENTEAF

j_gene: TRBJ2-1
v_gene: TRBV6-5
CDR3aa: ASSLAFLGDNEQF

j_gene: TRBJ1-5
v_gene: TRBV28
CDR3aa: ASSPRQGQQPQH

j_gene: TRBJ2-1
v_gene: TRBV18
CDR3aa: ASSPREVSSEGSNEQF

j_gene: TRBJ2-7
v_gene: TRBV4-3
CDR3aa: ASSPWTSGGYEQY

j_gene: TRBJ1-2
v_gene: TRBV28
CDR3aa: ASTPDKYLSYYGYT

j_gene: TRBJ2-2
v_gene: TRBV9
CDR3aa: ASGERTSNTGELF

j_gene: TRBJ2-3
v_gene: TRBV5-4
CDR3aa: ASSGTGISTDTQY

j_gene: TRBJ2-7
v_gene: TRBV6-6
CDR3aa: ASIPALLGEQY

j_gene: TRBJ1-1
v_gene: TRBV28
CDR3aa: ASRPDSAEAF

j_gene: TRBJ2-1
v_gene: TRBV5-5
CDR3aa: ASSWTSGSEQF

j_gene: TRBJ1-6
v_gene: TRBV19
CDR3aa: ASSGDSSPLH

j_gene: TRBJ2-7
v_gene: TRBV7-9
CDR3aa: ASSLGAGQY

j_gene: TRBJ2-1
v_gene: TRBV13
CDR3aa: ASSLLSGLHNEQF

j_gene: TRBJ2-7
v_gene: TRBV5-1
CDR3aa: ASRTGDSYEQY

j_gene: TRBJ2-5
v_gene: TRBV7-9
CDR3aa: ASSLQLGGRETQY

j_gene: TRBJ2-1
v_gene: TRBV7-2
CDR3aa: ASSLFGSVGAYNEQF

j_gene: TRBJ1-6
v_gene: TRBV6-1
CDR3aa: ASSEWNTIVPNSPLH

j_gene: TRBJ2-3
v_gene: TRBV30
CDR3aa: AWSVGAASTDTQY

j_gene: TRBJ1-2
v_gene: TRBV30
CDR3aa: AWSSGSYT

j_gene: TRBJ2-1
v_gene: TRBV2
CDR3aa: ASSSFGNEQF

j_gene: TRBJ2-7
v_gene: TRBV7-8
CDR3aa: ASSPTYEQY

j_gene: TRBJ2-7
v_gene: TRBV7-9
CDR3aa: ASSPPGEQY

j_gene: TRBJ2-7
v_gene: TRBV27
CDR3aa: ASSPRGAGPSYEQY

j_gene: TRBJ2-7
v_gene: TRBV6-5
CDR3aa: ASRPGRQGIHEQY

j_gene: TRBJ2-3
v_gene: TRBV27
CDR3aa: ASSAAGTDTQY

j_gene: TRBJ2-2
v_gene: TRBV13
CDR3aa: ASSLEGGIPGELF

j_gene: TRBJ1-1
v_gene: TRBV9
CDR3aa: ASSEDRYTEAF